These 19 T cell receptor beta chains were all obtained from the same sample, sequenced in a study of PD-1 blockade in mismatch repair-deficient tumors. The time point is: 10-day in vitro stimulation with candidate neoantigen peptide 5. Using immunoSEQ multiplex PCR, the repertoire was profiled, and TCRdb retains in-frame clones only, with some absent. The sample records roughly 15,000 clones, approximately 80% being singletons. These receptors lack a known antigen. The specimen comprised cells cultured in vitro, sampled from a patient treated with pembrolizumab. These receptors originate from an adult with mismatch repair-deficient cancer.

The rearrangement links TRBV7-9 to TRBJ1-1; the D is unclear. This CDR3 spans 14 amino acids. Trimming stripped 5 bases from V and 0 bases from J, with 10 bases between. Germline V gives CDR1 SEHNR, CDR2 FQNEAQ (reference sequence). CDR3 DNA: TGTGCCAGCAGCCCCGGCCTCATGAACACTGAAGCTTTCTTT. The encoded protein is CASSPGLMNTEAFF. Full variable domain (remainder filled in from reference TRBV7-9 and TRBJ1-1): DTGVSQNPRHKITKRGQNVTFRCDPISEHNRLYWYRQTLGQGPEFLTYFQNEAQLEKSRLLSDRFSAERPKGSFSTLEIQRTEQGDSAMYLCASSPGLMNTEAFFGQGTRLTVV.

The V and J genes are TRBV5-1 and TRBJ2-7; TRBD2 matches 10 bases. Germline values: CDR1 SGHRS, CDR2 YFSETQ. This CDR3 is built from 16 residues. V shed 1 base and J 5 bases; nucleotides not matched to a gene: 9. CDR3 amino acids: CASSLQSGRAGNEQYF. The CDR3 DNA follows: TGCGCCAGCAGCTTGCAGAGCGGGAGGGCCGGGAACGAGCAGTACTTC. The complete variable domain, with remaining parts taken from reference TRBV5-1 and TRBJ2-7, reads KAGVTQTPRYLIKTRGQQVTLSCSPISGHRSVSWYQQTPGQGLQFLFEYFSETQRNKGNFPGRFSGRQFSNSRSEMNVSTLELGDSALYLCASSLQSGRAGNEQYFGPGTRLTVT.

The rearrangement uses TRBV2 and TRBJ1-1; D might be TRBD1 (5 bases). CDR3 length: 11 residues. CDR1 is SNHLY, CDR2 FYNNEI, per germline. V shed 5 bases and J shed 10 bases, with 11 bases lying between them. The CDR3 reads CASSTYQGAFF. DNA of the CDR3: TGTGCCAGCAGTACATATCAGGGAGCTTTCTTT.

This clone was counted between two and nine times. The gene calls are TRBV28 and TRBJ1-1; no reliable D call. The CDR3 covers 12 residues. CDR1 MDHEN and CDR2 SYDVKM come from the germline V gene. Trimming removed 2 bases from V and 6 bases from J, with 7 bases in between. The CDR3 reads CASSLRPSEAFF. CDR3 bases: TGTGCCAGCAGTTTACGTCCCTCTGAAGCTTTCTTT.

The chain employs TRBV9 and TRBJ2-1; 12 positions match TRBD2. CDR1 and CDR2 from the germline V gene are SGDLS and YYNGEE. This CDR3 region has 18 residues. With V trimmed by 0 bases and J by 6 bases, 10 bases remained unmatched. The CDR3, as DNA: TGTGCCAGCAGCGTAGACATCTGGGCTAGCGGGAGGGGCAATGAGCAGTTCTTC. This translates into CASSVDIWASGRGNEQFF.

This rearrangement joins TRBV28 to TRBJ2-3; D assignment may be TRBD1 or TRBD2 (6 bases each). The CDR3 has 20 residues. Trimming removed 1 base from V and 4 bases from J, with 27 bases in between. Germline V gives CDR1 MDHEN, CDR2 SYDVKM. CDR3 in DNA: TGTGCCAGCAGTTTATCGGACACCCACAGGGACTTAAGGAGCGCAGATACGCAGTATTTT. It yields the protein CASSLSDTHRDLRSADTQYF.

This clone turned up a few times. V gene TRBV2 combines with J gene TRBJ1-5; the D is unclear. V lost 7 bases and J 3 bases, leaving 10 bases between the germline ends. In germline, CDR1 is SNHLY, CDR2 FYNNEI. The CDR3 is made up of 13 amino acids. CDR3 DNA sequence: TGTGCCAGCACGCAACAGCTCAATCAGCCCCAGCATTTT. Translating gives CASTQQLNQPQHF.

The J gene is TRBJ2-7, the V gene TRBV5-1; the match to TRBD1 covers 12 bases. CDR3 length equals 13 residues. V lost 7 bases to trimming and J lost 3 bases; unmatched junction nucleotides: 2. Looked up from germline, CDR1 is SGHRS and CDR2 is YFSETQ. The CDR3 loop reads CASGTGGYYEQYF. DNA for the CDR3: TGCGCCAGCGGGACAGGGGGCTACTACGAGCAGTACTTC.

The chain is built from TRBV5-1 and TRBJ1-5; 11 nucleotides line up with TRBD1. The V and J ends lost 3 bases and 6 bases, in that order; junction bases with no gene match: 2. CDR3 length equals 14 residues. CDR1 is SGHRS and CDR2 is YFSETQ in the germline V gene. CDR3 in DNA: TGCGCCAGCAGCTGGACAGGGGGCGGTCAGCCCCAGCATTTT. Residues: CASSWTGGGQPQHF. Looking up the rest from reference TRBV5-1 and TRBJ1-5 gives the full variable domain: KAGVTQTPRYLIKTRGQQVTLSCSPISGHRSVSWYQQTPGQGLQFLFEYFSETQRNKGNFPGRFSGRQFSNSRSEMNVSTLELGDSALYLCASSWTGGGQPQHFGDGTRLSIL.

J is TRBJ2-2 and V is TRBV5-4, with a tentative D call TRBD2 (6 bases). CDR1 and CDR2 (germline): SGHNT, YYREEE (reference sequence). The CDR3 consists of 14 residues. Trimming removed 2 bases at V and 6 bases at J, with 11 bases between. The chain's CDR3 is CASSLGGDAGELFF. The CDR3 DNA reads TGTGCCAGCAGCTTAGGAGGGGATGCCGGGGAGCTGTTTTTT.

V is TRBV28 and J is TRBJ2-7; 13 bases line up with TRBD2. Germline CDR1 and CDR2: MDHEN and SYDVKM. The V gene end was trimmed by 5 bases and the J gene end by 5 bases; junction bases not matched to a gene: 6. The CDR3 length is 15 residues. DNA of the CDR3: TGTGCCAGCAGTCCCAAGGGACTAGCGGGAAACGAGCAGTACTTC. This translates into CASSPKGLAGNEQYF.

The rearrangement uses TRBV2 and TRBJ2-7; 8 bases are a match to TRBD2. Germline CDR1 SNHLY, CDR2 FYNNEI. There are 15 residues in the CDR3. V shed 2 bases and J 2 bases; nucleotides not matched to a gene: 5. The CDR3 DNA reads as TGTGCCAGCAGTGAAAGACTAGCGAAGGCCTACGAGCAGTACTTC. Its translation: CASSERLAKAYEQYF.

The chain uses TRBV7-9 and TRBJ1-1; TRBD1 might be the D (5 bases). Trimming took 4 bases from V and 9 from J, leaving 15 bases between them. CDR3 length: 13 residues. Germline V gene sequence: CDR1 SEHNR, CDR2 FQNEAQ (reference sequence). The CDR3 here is CASSSSPAGQAFF. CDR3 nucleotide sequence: TGTGCCAGCAGCTCCTCCCCAGCAGGGCAAGCTTTCTTT.

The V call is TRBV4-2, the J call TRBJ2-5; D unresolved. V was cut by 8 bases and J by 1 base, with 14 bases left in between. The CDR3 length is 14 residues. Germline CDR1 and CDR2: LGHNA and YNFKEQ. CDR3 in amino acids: CASSFRGAQETQYF. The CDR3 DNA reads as TGTGCCAGCTCTTTTCGCGGCGCCCAAGAGACCCAGTACTTC.

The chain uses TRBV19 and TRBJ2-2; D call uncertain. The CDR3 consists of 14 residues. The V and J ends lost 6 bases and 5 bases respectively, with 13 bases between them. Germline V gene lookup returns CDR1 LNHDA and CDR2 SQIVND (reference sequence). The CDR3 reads CASSSKVVTGELFF. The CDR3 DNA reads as TGTGCCAGTAGCTCCAAGGTGGTTACCGGGGAGCTGTTTTTT.

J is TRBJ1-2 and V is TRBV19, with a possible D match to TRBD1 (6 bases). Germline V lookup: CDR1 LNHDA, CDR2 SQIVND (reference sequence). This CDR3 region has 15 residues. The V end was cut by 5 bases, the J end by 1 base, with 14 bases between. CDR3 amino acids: CASSDRTALNYGYTF. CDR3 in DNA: TGTGCCAGTAGTGACCGGACAGCGCTTAACTATGGCTACACCTTC.

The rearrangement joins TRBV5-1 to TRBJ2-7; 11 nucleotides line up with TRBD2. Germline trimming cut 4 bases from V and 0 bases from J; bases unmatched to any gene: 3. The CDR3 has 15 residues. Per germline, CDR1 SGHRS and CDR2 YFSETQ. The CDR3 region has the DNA TGCGCCAGCAGCCGTGGACTAGCGGGCTCCTACGAGCAGTACTTC. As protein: CASSRGLAGSYEQYF.

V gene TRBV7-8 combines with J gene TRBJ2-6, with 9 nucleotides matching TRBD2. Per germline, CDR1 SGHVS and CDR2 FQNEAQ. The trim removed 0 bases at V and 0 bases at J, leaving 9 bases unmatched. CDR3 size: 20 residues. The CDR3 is CASSLARIAGGFSGANVLTF. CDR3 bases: TGTGCCAGCAGCTTAGCGCGAATCGCGGGAGGGTTCTCTGGGGCCAACGTCCTGACTTTC.

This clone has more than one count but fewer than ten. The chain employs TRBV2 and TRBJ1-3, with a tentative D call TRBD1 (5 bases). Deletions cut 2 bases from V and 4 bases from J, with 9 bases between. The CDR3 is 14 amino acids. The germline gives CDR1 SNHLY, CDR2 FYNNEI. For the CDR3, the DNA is TGTGCCAGCAGTGAATACGGGGGGGGAAACACCATATATTTT. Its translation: CASSEYGGGNTIYF.